A single TCR beta chain is shown here with its context. These data belong to a study of cytomegalovirus exposure and HLA in healthy donors. From germline, CDR1 is WNHNN and CDR2 SYGVQD (reference sequence). The CDR3 length is 17 residues. The V and J ends lost 11 bases and 4 bases respectively, with 27 bases between them. The PCR contained 60 Vbeta and 13 Jbeta primers. This table comes from immunoSEQ multiplex PCR, and its TCRdb copy is limited to in-frame clones, with some not included. The sample has about 220,000 clones, roughly 87% seen once. This clonotype was sampled from a woman in her 40s in good health and CMV-seropositive. This rearrangement joins TRBV10-1 to TRBJ1-5; D perhaps matches TRBD1 (6 bases). Sequenced: PBMCs. CDR3 residues: CASPGRGQPTQNQPQHF. The CDR3 DNA is TGCGCCTCGCCCGGAAGGGGACAACCAACTCAAAATCAGCCCCAGCATTTT.